This T cell receptor (beta chain) was sequenced in a study of T-cell reconstitution after alpha-beta-depleted transplantation in children. V was pared by 0 bases and J by 0 bases, with 12 bases between. The CDR3 consists of 15 residues. Per germline, CDR1 DFQATT and CDR2 SNEGSKA (reference sequence). This clonotype was detected ten times or more. Library preparation (for TCRbeta) was performed with unique molecular identifiers. TCRdb reprocessed the PCR reads via MiXCR and lists one record per CDR3 protein. The sample records around 96,000 distinct CDR3 sequences, over 9% being singletons. The gene calls are TRBV20-1 and TRBJ2-7; either TRBD1 or TRBD2 may supply D (5 bases each). Sequenced material: PBMCs from the stem cell graft donor, taken from the stem cell graft. This sequence was found in a human donor who donated a stem cell graft to a child with inherited bone marrow failure. CDR3 bases: TGCAGTGCTAGAGATTGGGGGACCAGCTCCTACGAGCAGTACTTC. This sequence encodes CSARDWGTSSYEQYF.